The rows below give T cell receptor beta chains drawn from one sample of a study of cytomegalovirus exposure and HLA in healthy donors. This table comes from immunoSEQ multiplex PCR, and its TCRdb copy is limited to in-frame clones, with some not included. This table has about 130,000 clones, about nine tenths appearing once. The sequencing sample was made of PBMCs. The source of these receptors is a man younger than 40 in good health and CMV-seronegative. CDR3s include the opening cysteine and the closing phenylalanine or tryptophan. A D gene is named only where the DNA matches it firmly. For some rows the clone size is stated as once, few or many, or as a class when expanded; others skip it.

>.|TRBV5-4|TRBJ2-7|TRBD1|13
CASNDRGTYEQYF
TGTGCCAGCAACGACAGGGGAACCTACGAGCAGTACTTC
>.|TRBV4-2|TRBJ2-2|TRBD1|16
CASSFRQGDFTGELFF
TGTGCCAGCAGCTTTCGACAGGGGGATTTCACCGGGGAGCTGTTTTTT
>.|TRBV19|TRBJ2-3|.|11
CASGPADTQYF
TGTGCCTCGGGTCCTGCAGATACGCAGTATTTT
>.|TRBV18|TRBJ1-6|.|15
CASSTRQAEDSPLHF
TGTGCCAGCTCAACCAGACAGGCCGAAGATTCACCCCTCCACTTT
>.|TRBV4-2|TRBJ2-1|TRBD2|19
CASSPPRVASGGPGNEQFF
TGTGCCAGCAGCCCTCCGCGGGTGGCTAGCGGGGGGCCTGGCAATGAGCAGTTCTTC
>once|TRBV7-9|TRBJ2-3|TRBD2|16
CASRLAGGLSTDTQYF
TGTGCCAGCAGGCTAGCGGGGGGGCTCAGCACAGATACGCAGTATTTT
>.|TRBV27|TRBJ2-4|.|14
CASKGFVESVIQYF
TGTGCCAGCAAGGGGTTCGTGGAGAGTGTCATTCAGTACTTC
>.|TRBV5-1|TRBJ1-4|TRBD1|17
CASSFRPQTGTNEKLFF
TGCGCCAGCAGCTTCCGCCCCCAGACAGGGACTAATGAAAAACTGTTTTTT
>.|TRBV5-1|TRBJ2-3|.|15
CASSLVTGVTDTQYF
TGCGCCAGCAGCTTGGTTACAGGCGTCACAGATACGCAGTATTTT
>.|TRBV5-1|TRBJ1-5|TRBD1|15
CASSLAGGALQPQHF
TGCGCCAGCAGCTTGGCAGGGGGCGCGTTGCAGCCCCAGCATTTT
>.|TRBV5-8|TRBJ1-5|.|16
CASSLTGWYSNQPQHF
TGTGCCAGCAGCTTGACGGGTTGGTATAGCAATCAGCCCCAGCATTTT
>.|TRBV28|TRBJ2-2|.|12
CATFRSTGELFF
TGTGCCACCTTCAGGTCCACCGGGGAGCTGTTTTTT
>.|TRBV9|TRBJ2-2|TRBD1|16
CASSSGQGLSAGELFF
TGTGCCAGCAGCTCTGGACAGGGTTTGAGTGCCGGGGAGCTGTTTTTT
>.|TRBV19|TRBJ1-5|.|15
CASSIKGAFNQPQHF
TGTGCCAGTAGTATTAAAGGGGCGTTCAATCAGCCCCAGCATTTT
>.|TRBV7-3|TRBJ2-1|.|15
CASSFSGFPYNEQFF
TGTGCCAGCAGCTTCTCCGGGTTTCCCTACAATGAGCAGTTCTTC
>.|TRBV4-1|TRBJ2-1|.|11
CASSEYNEQFF
TGCGCCAGCAGCGAGTACAATGAGCAGTTCTTC
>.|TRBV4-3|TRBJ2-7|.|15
CASSQDAGKIYEQYF
TGCGCCAGCAGCCAAGATGCAGGGAAAATCTACGAGCAGTACTTC
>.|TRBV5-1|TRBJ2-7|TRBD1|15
CASSWGTGRSYEQYF
TGCGCCAGCAGCTGGGGGACAGGCCGCTCCTACGAGCAGTACTTC
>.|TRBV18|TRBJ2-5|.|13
CASSTTLQETQYF
TGTGCCAGCTCCACCACTCTCCAAGAGACCCAGTACTTC
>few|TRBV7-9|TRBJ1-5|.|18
CASSPLGGRAVGNQPQHF
TGTGCCAGCAGCCCCCTGGGGGGGCGCGCCGTGGGCAATCAGCCCCAGCATTTT
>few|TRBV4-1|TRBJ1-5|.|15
CASSQDPYSNQPQHF
TGCGCCAGCAGCCAAGACCCCTATAGCAATCAGCCCCAGCATTTT
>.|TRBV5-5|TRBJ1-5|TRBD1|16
CASSLGKGAGNQPQHF
TGTGCCAGCAGCTTAGGTAAGGGGGCGGGCAATCAGCCCCAGCATTTT
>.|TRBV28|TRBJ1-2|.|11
CASRQNYGYTF
TGTGCCAGCAGACAGAACTATGGCTACACCTTC
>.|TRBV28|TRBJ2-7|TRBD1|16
CASSYPGTGLNYEQYF
TGTGCCAGCAGTTACCCCGGGACAGGGCTAAACTACGAGCAGTACTTC
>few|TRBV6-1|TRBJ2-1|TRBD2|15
CASSELAGGPDEQFF
TGTGCCAGCAGTGAACTAGCGGGGGGGCCCGATGAGCAGTTCTTC
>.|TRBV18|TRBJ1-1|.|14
CASSPNTEDTEAFF
TGTGCCAGCTCACCAAACACGGAGGACACTGAAGCTTTCTTT
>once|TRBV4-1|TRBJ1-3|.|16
CASSRMRGISGNTIYF
TGCGCCAGCAGCCGCATGAGAGGTATCTCTGGAAACACCATATATTTT
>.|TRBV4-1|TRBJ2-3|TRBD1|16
CASSQDHRGSTDTQYF
TGCGCCAGCAGCCAAGATCACAGGGGGTCCACAGATACGCAGTATTTT
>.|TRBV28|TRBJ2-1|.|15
CASSSREGLNNEQFF
TGTGCCAGCAGTTCTAGAGAAGGCCTTAACAATGAGCAGTTCTTC
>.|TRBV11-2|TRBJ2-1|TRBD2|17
CASSSHGGAGRSIEQFF
TGTGCCAGCAGCTCCCACGGGGGGGCGGGGAGGTCGATTGAGCAGTTCTTC
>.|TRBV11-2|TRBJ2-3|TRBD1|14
CASHRGDSTDTQYF
TGTGCCAGCCACAGGGGCGATAGCACAGATACGCAGTATTTT
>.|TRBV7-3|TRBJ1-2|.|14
CASSKRVDNYGYTF
TGTGCCAGCAGTAAACGGGTAGACAACTATGGCTACACCTTC
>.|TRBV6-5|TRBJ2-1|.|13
CASSRSLNNEQFF
TGTGCCAGCAGTCGTAGTTTAAACAATGAGCAGTTCTTC
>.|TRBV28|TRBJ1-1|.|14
CASVRSGGRTEAFF
TGTGCCAGCGTAAGAAGCGGGGGAAGGACTGAAGCTTTCTTT
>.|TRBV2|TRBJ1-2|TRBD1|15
CARTLHRGPHYGYTF
TGTGCCAGGACCCTCCACAGGGGCCCTCACTATGGCTACACCTTC
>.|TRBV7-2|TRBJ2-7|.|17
CASSLGRGDGNSYEQYF
TGTGCCAGCAGCTTAGGTCGCGGTGACGGAAACTCCTACGAGCAGTACTTC
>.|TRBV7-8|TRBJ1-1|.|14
CASSLGLMNTEAFF
TGTGCCAGCAGCTTAGGGCTGATGAACACTGAAGCTTTCTTT